This entry describes one T cell receptor beta chain. This record comes from a study of blood T cell repertoires in COVID-19. Turning to the study itself: Acute-phase and convalescent COVID-19 samples originated in the United States, Italy and Spain. PBMCs, B-cell-depleted T cells, or T cells were the source of the cDNA or gDNA that made up the material.

From germline, CDR1 is MNHEY and CDR2 SMNVEV (reference sequence). With V trimmed by 2 bases and J by 7 bases, 4 bases remained unmatched. The CDR3 extends over 15 amino acids. Under the authors' procedure: Cell counts per sample came from amplifying reference gene primers. Repertoires were generated with immunoSEQ multiplex PCR, while TCRdb's copy carries only in-frame clones and drops some. That table supplies the V and J calls and clone size; D and trimming were determined from the DNA. The sample lists 140,000 to 150,000 clones, around four fifths occurring once. The chain links TRBV27 to TRBJ1-6; 8 bases map to TRBD1. Sequenced material: peripheral blood. The TCR was taken from a woman aged 40 to 55 with active or convalescent COVID-19. The CDR3 DNA is TGTGCCAGCAGTTTAGACAGGGGAAGGAATTCACCCCTCCACTTT. This sequence encodes CASSLDRGRNSPLHF.